The 11 T cell receptor beta chains presented below share a single source sample, sequenced in a study of yellow fever vaccine responses in identical twins. One entry per CDR3 protein results from TCRdb running MiXCR on the RT-PCR reads. The repertoire holds several thousand distinct CDR3 sequences, with about two thirds as singletons. The sample was T cells from blood (PBMCs), unsorted or a sorted subset (not recorded which), taken before or after yellow fever vaccination (not recorded which). The receptors originated from a woman under 30 who received the yellow fever vaccine.

The V call is TRBV20-1, the J call TRBJ2-7; 14 bases fit TRBD2. The CDR3 extends over 14 amino acids. Trimming took 6 bases from V and 5 from J; bases not matched to a gene: 6. Looked up from germline, CDR1 is DFQATT and CDR2 is SNEGSKA (reference sequence). CDR3 residues: CSARLAGGRNEQYF. Here the CDR3 DNA reads TGCAGTGCAAGACTAGCGGGGGGGCGAAACGAGCAGTACTTC.

This clonotype was seen a few times. J is TRBJ2-1 and V is TRBV11-3; TRBD2 aligns across 9 bases. With V trimmed by 1 base and J by 4 bases, 8 bases remained unmatched. The germline V gene has CDR1 SGHNT and CDR2 YENEEA. The CDR3 consists of 17 residues. The CDR3 sequence is CASSLVGTAGGYNEQFF. The CDR3, as DNA: TGTGCCAGCAGCTTAGTGGGCACAGCGGGAGGATACAATGAGCAGTTCTTC. Full variable domain (remainder filled in from reference TRBV11-3 and TRBJ2-1): EAGVVQSPRYKIIEKKQPVAFWCNPISGHNTLYWYLQNLGQGPELLIRYENEEAVDDSQLPKDRFSAERLKGVDSTLKIQPAELGDSAVYLCASSLVGTAGGYNEQFFGPGTRLTVL.

As concerns this clonotype: A read error may produce the germline difference seen at one junction end. V and J are TRBV2 and TRBJ2-1; the D gene could be TRBD1 or TRBD2 (5 bases each). The CDR3 is 13 residues long. The germline V gene has CDR1 SNHLY and CDR2 FYNNEI. CDR3: CARNGGAYSEQFF. In nucleotides, the CDR3 is TGTGCCAGAAATGGGGGAGCCTACAGTGAGCAGTTCTTC.

The V call is TRBV27, the J call TRBJ1-5; a weak D match, TRBD1 (5 bases). CDR3 length equals 13 residues. Germline V gene lookup returns CDR1 MNHEY and CDR2 SMNVEV (reference sequence). Trimming left V 3 bases short and J 8 bases short, with 11 bases between. CDR3 nucleotides: TGTGCCAGCAGTTTCACAGGTTACGAGCCCCAGCATTTT. It translates to CASSFTGYEPQHF.

This chain uses TRBV4-3 with TRBJ2-7; 10 bases match TRBD2. There are 16 residues in the CDR3. Germline CDR1 is LGHNA and CDR2 is YSLEER. After removal of 1 base from V and 7 bases from J, the junction contained 10 bases not matched to a gene. CDR3 DNA: TGCGCCAGCAGCCAAGCCCCCCCCAGCGGGAGGGGTGAGCAGTACTTC. Its translation is CASSQAPPSGRGEQYF.

This chain connects TRBV28 to TRBJ2-7; possibly TRBD1 for D (6 bases). The CDR3 length is 14 residues. Germline CDR1 reads MDHEN; CDR2 reads SYDVKM. Trimming stripped 6 bases from V and 2 bases from J, with 14 bases between. The CDR3 DNA reads as TGTGCCAGCAGAGTACAGGGTCCGGCCTACGAGCAGTACTTC. Amino acid sequence: CASRVQGPAYEQYF.

This chain uses TRBV4-3 with TRBJ2-4; 9 nucleotides line up with TRBD1. Germline CDR1 reads LGHNA; CDR2 reads YSLEER. Unmatched junction bases numbered 4, after V lost 1 base and J lost 6 bases. CDR3 length: 15 amino acids. For the CDR3, the DNA is TGCGCCAGCAGCCAAGGGACAGGGGAGGCAAACATTCAGTACTTC. Encoded protein: CASSQGTGEANIQYF.

This clonotype came up once. This chain connects TRBV7-3 to TRBJ1-1; TRBD1 matches 9 bases. Unmatched junction bases numbered 4, after V lost 5 bases and J lost 6 bases. The CDR3 has 13 residues. The germline V gene has CDR1 SGHTA and CDR2 FQGTGA. Written as DNA, the CDR3 is TGTGCCAGCAGCCAGAGACAGGGGGCTGAAGCTTTCTTT. Its translation: CASSQRQGAEAFF.

By share of the sample, this clonotype is large. The chain joins TRBV4-1 to TRBJ2-6, with D hard to call. The CDR3 extends over 14 amino acids. Looked up from germline, CDR1 is MGHRA and CDR2 is YSYEKL. V dropped 3 bases and J dropped 0 bases, with 3 bases sitting between them. This CDR3 reads CASSHGSGANVLTF. For the CDR3, the DNA is TGCGCCAGCAGCCATGGCTCTGGGGCCAACGTCCTGACTTTC.

The chain carries TRBV24-1 and TRBJ2-1; D gene unclear. Germline CDR1 and CDR2: KGHDR and SFDVKD. The CDR3 contains 14 residues. V lost 5 bases and J 0 bases, leaving 7 bases between the germline ends. The CDR3 here is CATSGPYSYNEQFF. The DNA of the CDR3 is TGTGCCACCAGTGGACCTTACTCCTACAATGAGCAGTTCTTC.

This chain links TRBV4-3 with TRBJ2-7; tentatively, D is TRBD1 (5 bases). The V gene's germline CDR1 is LGHNA and CDR2 YSLEER. The CDR3 has 15 amino acids. The germline V and J ends were trimmed by 0 bases and 2 bases, with 11 bases remaining between them. In DNA, the CDR3 is TGCGCCAGCAGCCAAGAGGTCGCAGGGACCTACGAGCAGTACTTC. As protein: CASSQEVAGTYEQYF.